Reported below is one T cell receptor beta chain. No antigen is known for it. TCRdb re-derived calls from the 5' RACE reads in MiXCR, one entry per CDR3 protein. Here the sample spans 300,000 to 400,000 distinct CDR3 sequences, over 8% being singletons. This record comes from a study of T cells after yellow fever vaccination. For the study at large: Low-cell-number fractions were prepared with SMART-Seq v4 Ultra Low Input.

The trim removed 5 bases at V and 5 bases at J, leaving 7 bases unmatched. Looked up from germline, CDR1 is MGHRA and CDR2 is YSYEKL. The CDR3 extends over 16 amino acids. The study, taken as a whole, reports: The booster saw the reappearance of most primary-vaccination clones (about 95% CD4, roughly 87% CD8).

This receptor was identified in a man aged 18 to 29 who received the YFV17D yellow fever vaccine. J is TRBJ1-5 and V is TRBV4-1; 12 bases are a match to TRBD1. The specimen comprised PBMCs, sampled on the day of the first yellow fever vaccination. The CDR3 sequence is CASSEPGTGGYQPQHF. As DNA, the CDR3 is TGCGCCAGCAGCGAACCCGGGACAGGGGGCTATCAGCCCCAGCATTTT.